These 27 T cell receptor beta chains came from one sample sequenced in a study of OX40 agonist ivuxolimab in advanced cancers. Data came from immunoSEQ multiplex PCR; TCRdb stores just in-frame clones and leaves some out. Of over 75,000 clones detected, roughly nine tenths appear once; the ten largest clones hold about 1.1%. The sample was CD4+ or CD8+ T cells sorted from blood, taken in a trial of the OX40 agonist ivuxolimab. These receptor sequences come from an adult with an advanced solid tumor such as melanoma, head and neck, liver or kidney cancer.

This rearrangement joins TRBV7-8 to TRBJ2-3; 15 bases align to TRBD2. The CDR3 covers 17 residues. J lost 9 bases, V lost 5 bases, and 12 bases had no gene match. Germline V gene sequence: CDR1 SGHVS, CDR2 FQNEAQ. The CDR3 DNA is TGTGCCAGCAGCACTCAACCGGGACTAGCGGGAGGAGGCACGCAGTATTTT. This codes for CASSTQPGLAGGGTQYF.

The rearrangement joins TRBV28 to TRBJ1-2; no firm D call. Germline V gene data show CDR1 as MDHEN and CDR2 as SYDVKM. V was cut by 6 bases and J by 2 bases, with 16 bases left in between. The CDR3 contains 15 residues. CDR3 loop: CASSTGQPVNYGYTF. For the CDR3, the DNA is TGTGCCAGCAGCACCGGGCAGCCGGTGAACTATGGCTACACCTTC.

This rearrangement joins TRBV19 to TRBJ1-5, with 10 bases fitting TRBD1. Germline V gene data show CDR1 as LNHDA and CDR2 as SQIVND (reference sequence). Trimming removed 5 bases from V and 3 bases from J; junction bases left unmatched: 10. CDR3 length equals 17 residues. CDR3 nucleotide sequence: TGTGCCAGTAGTCTACAGTCCGGGACAGGGGACAATCAGCCCCAGCATTTT. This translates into CASSLQSGTGDNQPQHF.

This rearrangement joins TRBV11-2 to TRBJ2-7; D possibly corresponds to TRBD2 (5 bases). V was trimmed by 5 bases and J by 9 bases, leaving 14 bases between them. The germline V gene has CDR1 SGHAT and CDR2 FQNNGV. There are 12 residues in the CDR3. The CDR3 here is CASSGARVRQYF. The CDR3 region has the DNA TGTGCCAGCAGCGGAGCGAGGGTTAGGCAGTACTTC.

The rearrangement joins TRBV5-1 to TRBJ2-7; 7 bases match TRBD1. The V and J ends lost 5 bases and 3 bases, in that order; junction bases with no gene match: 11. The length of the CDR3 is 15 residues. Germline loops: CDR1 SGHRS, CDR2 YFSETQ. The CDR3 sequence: CASRRQGQSYYEQYF. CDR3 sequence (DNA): TGCGCCAGCAGACGACAGGGCCAGTCATACTACGAGCAGTACTTC.

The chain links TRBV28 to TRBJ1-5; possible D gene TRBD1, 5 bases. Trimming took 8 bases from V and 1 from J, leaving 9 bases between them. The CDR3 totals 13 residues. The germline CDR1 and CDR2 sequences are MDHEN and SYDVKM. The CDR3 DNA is TGTGCCAGCGTACCAGGGAGCAATCAGCCCCAGCATTTT. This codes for CASVPGSNQPQHF. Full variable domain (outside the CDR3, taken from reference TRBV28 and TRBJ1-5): DVKVTQSSRYLVKRTGEKVFLECVQDMDHENMFWYRQDPGLGLRLIYFSYDVKMKEKGDIPEGYSVSREKKERFSLILESASTNQTSMYLCASVPGSNQPQHFGDGTRLSIL.

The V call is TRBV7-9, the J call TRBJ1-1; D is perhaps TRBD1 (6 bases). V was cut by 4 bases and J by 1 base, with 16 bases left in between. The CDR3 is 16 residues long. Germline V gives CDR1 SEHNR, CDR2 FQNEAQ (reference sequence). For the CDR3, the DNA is TGTGCCAGCAGCTCGAGAACCGGGACATCGAACACTGAAGCTTTCTTT. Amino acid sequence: CASSSRTGTSNTEAFF. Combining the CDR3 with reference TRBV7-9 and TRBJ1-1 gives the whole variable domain DTGVSQNPRHKITKRGQNVTFRCDPISEHNRLYWYRQTLGQGPEFLTYFQNEAQLEKSRLLSDRFSAERPKGSFSTLEIQRTEQGDSAMYLCASSSRTGTSNTEAFFGQGTRLTVV.

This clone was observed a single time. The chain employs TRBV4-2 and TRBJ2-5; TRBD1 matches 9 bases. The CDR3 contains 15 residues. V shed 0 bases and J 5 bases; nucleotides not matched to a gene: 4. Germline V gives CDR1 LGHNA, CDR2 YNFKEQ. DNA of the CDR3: TGTGCCAGCAGCCAAGACGGGGACAGGGCGGAGACCCAGTACTTC. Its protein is CASSQDGDRAETQYF.

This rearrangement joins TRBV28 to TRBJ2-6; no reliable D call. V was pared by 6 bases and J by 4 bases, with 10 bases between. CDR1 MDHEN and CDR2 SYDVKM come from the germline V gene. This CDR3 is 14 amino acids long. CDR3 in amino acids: CASSPVVGANVLTF. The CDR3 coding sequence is TGTGCCAGCAGCCCCGTCGTAGGGGCCAACGTCCTGACTTTC. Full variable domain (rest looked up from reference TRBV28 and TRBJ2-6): DVKVTQSSRYLVKRTGEKVFLECVQDMDHENMFWYRQDPGLGLRLIYFSYDVKMKEKGDIPEGYSVSREKKERFSLILESASTNQTSMYLCASSPVVGANVLTFGAGSRLTVL.

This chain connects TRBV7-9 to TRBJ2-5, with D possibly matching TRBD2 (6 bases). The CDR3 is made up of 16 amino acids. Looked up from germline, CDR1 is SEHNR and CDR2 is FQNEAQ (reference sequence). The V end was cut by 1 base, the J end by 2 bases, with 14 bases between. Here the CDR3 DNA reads TGTGCCAGCAGCTTAGGATTGCGGGGACCACAAGAGACCCAGTACTTC. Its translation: CASSLGLRGPQETQYF.

CDR3 nucleotide sequence: TGCGCCAGCACCCCGGACAGGGGCGGAGGCGAGCAGTACTTC. Its protein is CASTPDRGGGEQYF. The chain joins TRBV5-1 to TRBJ2-7, with TRBD1 matching over 9 bases. J lost 6 bases, V lost 6 bases, and 10 bases had no gene match. The CDR3 totals 14 residues. The germline V gene has CDR1 SGHRS and CDR2 YFSETQ.

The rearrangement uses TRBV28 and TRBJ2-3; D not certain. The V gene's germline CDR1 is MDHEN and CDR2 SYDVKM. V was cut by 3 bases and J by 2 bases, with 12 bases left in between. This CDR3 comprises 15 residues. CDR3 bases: TGTGCCAGCAGTTTCGGAAGCCCCCTCACAGATACGCAGTATTTT. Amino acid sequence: CASSFGSPLTDTQYF.

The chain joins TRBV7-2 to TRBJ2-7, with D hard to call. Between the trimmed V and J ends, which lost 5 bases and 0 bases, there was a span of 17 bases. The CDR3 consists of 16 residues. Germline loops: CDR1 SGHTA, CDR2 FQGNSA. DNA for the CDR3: TGTGCCAGCAGCCTCACCGGCGCCTACAGCTCCTACGAGCAGTACTTC. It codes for CASSLTGAYSSYEQYF.

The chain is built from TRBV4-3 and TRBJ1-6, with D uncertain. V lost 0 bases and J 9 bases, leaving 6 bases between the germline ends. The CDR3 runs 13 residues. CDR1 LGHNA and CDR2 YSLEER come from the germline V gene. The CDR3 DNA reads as TGCGCCAGCAGCCAAGATAGAGCTTCACCCCTCCACTTT. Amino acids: CASSQDRASPLHF.

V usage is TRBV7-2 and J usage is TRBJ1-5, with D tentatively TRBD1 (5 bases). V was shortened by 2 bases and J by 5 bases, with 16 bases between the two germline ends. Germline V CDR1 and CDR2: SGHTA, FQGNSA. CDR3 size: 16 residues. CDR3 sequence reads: CASSLMGGTFDQPQHF. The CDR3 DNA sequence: TGTGCCAGCAGCTTAATGGGGGGTACGTTCGATCAGCCCCAGCATTTT.

CDR3 DNA: TGCGCCAGCAGCTTGGCCGGGAGCTCCTACAATGAGCAGTTCTTC. Protein sequence: CASSLAGSSYNEQFF. The chain carries TRBV5-1 and TRBJ2-1, with D possibly TRBD2 on 6 matching bases. The germline V gene encodes CDR1 SGHRS and CDR2 YFSETQ. This CDR3 has 15 amino acids. The ends were cut back, 0 bases at V and 0 bases at J, with 7 bases in the middle. The full variable domain, with the rest looked up from reference TRBV5-1 and TRBJ2-1, is KAGVTQTPRYLIKTRGQQVTLSCSPISGHRSVSWYQQTPGQGLQFLFEYFSETQRNKGNFPGRFSGRQFSNSRSEMNVSTLELGDSALYLCASSLAGSSYNEQFFGPGTRLTVL.

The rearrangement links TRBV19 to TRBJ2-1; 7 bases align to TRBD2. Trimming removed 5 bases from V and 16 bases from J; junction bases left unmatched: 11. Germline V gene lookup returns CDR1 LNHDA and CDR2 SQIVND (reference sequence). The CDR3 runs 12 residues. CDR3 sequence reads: CASSLKSGKSFF. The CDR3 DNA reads TGTGCCAGTAGTCTAAAGAGCGGGAAGAGTTTCTTC.

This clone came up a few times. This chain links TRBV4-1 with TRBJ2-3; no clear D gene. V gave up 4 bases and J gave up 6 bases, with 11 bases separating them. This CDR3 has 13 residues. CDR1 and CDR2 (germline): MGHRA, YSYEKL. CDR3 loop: CASSRASEDTQYF. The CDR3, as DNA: TGCGCCAGCAGCCGGGCGTCGGAGGATACGCAGTATTTT.

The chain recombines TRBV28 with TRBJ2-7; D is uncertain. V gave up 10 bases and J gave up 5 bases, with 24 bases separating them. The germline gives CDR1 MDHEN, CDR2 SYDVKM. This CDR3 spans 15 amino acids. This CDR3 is CAIGLLQARVDEQYF. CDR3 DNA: TGTGCCATAGGGTTGTTGCAGGCTAGAGTGGACGAGCAGTACTTC.

This CDR3 reads CASSSLQGGTEAFF. The CDR3 bases are TGTGCCAGCAGTAGCTTACAGGGGGGGACTGAAGCTTTCTTT. This sequence joins TRBV27 and TRBJ1-1; 8 bases match TRBD1. The CDR3 is 14 amino acids. J gave up 5 bases and V 5 bases, and 7 bases lay outside the gene matches. From germline, CDR1 is MNHEY and CDR2 SMNVEV (reference sequence).

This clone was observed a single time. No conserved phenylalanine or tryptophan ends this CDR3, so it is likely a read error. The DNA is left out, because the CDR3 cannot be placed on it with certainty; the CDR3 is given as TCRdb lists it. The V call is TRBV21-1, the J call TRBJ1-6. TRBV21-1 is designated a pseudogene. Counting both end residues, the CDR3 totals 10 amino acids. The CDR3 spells CASSKDEDPL.

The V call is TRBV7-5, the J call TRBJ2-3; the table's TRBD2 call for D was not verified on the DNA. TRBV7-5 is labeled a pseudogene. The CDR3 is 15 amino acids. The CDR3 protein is CASSLRSLATDTQYF. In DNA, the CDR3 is TGTGCCAGCAGCTTAAGGTCGTTAGCGACAGATACGCAGTATTTT.

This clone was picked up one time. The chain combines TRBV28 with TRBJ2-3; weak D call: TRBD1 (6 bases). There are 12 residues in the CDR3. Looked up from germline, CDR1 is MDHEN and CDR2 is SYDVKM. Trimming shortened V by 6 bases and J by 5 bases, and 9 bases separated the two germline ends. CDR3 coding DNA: TGTGCCAGCAGGGACAGACGAGATACGCAGTATTTT. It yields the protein CASRDRRDTQYF.

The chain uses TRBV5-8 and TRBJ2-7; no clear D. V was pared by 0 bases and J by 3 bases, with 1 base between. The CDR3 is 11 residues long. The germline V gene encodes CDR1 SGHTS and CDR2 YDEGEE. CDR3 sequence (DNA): TGTGCCAGCAGCTTGGGCTACGAGCAGTACTTC. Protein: CASSLGYEQYF. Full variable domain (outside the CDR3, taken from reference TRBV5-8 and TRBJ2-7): EAGVTQSPTHLIKTRGQQATLRCSPISGHTSVYWYQQALGLGLQFLLWYDEGEERNRGNFPPRFSGRQFPNYSSELNVNALELEDSALYLCASSLGYEQYFGPGTRLTVT.

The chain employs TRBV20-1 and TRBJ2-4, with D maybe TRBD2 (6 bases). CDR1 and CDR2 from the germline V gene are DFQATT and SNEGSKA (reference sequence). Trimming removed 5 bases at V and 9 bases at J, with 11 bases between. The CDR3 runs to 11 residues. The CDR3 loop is CSARAGSIQYF. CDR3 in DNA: TGCAGTGCTCGGGCGGGGAGCATTCAGTACTTC.

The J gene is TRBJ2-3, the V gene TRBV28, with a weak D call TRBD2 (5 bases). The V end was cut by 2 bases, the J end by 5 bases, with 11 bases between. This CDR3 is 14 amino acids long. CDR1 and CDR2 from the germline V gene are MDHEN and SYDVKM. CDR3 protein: CASSLRLLLDTQYF. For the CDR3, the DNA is TGTGCCAGCAGTTTAAGACTACTATTAGATACGCAGTATTTT.

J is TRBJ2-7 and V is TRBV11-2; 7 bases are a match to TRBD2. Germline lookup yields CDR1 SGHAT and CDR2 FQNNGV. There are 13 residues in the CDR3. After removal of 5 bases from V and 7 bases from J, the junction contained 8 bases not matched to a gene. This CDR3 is CASSGRPGGEQYF. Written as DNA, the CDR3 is TGTGCCAGCAGCGGGCGACCGGGGGGAGAGCAGTACTTC.